The 17 T cell receptor beta chains reported below all come from one sample, sequenced in a study of T cells in Graves' hyperthyroidism and ophthalmopathy. RNA transcripts provided the source from which TCR beta CDR3 regions were amplified. A set of HTBI primers served as the primers for a first-round RT-PCR of the TCR CDR3. TCRdb itself ran the multiplex PCR reads through MiXCR, one entry per CDR3 protein. The table includes roughly 800,000 distinct CDR3 sequences, about 38% detected once. Input material: blood. These receptors originate from a man in his late teens or twenties with Graves' hyperthyroidism.

Many counts were recorded for this clonotype. The V call is TRBV2, the J call TRBJ1-2, with TRBD1 matching 8 bases. The CDR3 runs to 12 residues. Germline trimming cut 8 bases from V and 2 bases from J; bases unmatched to any gene: 1. The germline V gene encodes CDR1 SNHLY and CDR2 FYNNEI. CDR3 DNA: TGTGCCAGCGGGACAGGAAACTATGGCTACACCTTC. Its translation is CASGTGNYGYTF. The whole variable domain, remainder taken from reference TRBV2 and TRBJ1-2, is EPEVTQTPSHQVTQMGQEVILRCVPISNHLYFYWYRQILGQKVEFLVSFYNNEISEKSEIFDDQFSVERPDGSNFTLKIRSTKLEDSAMYFCASGTGNYGYTFGSGTRLTVV.

This clonotype was seen repeatedly, ten times or more. The chain recombines TRBV29-1 with TRBJ2-7; TRBD2 might be the D (7 bases). V was trimmed by 2 bases and J by 6 bases, leaving 11 bases between them. Germline CDR1 is SQVTM and CDR2 is ANQGSEA. The CDR3 spans 12 residues. The DNA of the CDR3 is TGCAGCGTTGAAAGGGGGGGATCCGAGCAGTACTTC. This encodes CSVERGGSEQYF.

Worth noting for this clonotype: Sequence at one end of the junction differs from germline and may be a read error. The rearrangement links TRBV7-8 to TRBJ2-7, with TRBD2 matching over 11 bases. Germline CDR1 and CDR2: SGHVS and FQNEAQ. The CDR3 consists of 15 residues. The DNA for the CDR3 is TGCGCCAGCAGCGTTTTAGCGGGAGGGCCCCACGAGCAGTACTTC. The encoded protein is CASSVLAGGPHEQYF.

V gene TRBV2 combines with J gene TRBJ2-7; a possible D gene is TRBD2 (5 bases). In germline, CDR1 is SNHLY, CDR2 FYNNEI. The CDR3 sequence is 16 residues long. Trimming took 1 base from V and 6 from J, leaving 19 bases between them. DNA of the CDR3: TGTGCCAGCAGTGAAGGGACTCCCACCCTAGGAGGCGAGCAGTACTTC. This gives the protein CASSEGTPTLGGEQYF.

The CDR3 bases are TGTGCCAGCACCTCGGGGGGTGAAAAACTGTTTTTT. Protein sequence: CASTSGGEKLFF. The V gene is TRBV6-5, the J gene TRBJ1-4, with a possible D match to TRBD1 (5 bases). Germline CDR1 and CDR2: MNHEY and SVGAGI. The length of the CDR3 is 12 residues. The V end lost 7 bases, the J end lost 7 bases, and 10 bases lay between the germline ends.

Remarks on this clonotype: This may stem from a read error, because a much larger clone lies one nucleotide away. The rearrangement uses TRBV19 and TRBJ1-2; unclear D gene. CDR1 is LNHDA, CDR2 SQIVND, per germline (reference sequence). CDR3 length equals 12 residues. Trimming stripped 8 bases from V and 4 bases from J, with 11 bases between. CDR3 protein: CASAFGGYGYTF. The CDR3 DNA sequence: TGTGCCAGTGCCTTTGGAGGCTATGGCTACACCTTC.

This clonotype was seen many times. The chain carries TRBV29-1 and TRBJ1-3, with 8 bases that match TRBD1. In germline, CDR1 is SQVTM, CDR2 ANQGSEA. Unmatched junction bases numbered 7, after V lost 6 bases and J lost 3 bases. There are 14 residues in the CDR3. The CDR3 protein is CSVRTGKLGNTIYF. CDR3 nucleotide sequence: TGCAGCGTCCGGACAGGGAAACTTGGAAACACCATATATTTT. The variable domain in full, with the rest retrieved from reference TRBV29-1 and TRBJ1-3, is SAVISQKPSRDICQRGTSLTIQCQVDSQVTMMFWYRQQPGQSLTLIATANQGSEATYESGFVIDKFPISRPNLTFSTLTVSNMSPEDSSIYLCSVRTGKLGNTIYFGEGSWLTVV.

V usage is TRBV29-1 and J usage is TRBJ1-1, with 9 bases lining up with TRBD1. The trim removed 7 bases at V and 8 bases at J, leaving 5 bases unmatched. The germline V gene has CDR1 SQVTM and CDR2 ANQGSEA. The CDR3 consists of 11 residues. Written as DNA, the CDR3 is TGCAGCGCAGGACAGGGGAGGGAAGCTTTCTTT. Amino acids: CSAGQGREAFF.

Many counts were recorded for this clonotype. The CDR3 loop reads CASRDDTSNQPQHF. The CDR3 coding sequence is TGTGCCAGCAGGGACGACACTAGCAATCAGCCCCAGCATTTT. The genes are TRBV12-3 or TRBV12-4 and TRBJ1-5; D ambiguous. This CDR3 is built from 14 residues. V was clipped by 6 bases and J by 0 bases, with 9 bases between them.

The chain is built from TRBV28 and TRBJ2-2; D call uncertain. The ends were cut back, 5 bases at V and 5 bases at J, with 9 bases in the middle. The CDR3 length is 13 residues. CDR1 MDHEN and CDR2 SYDVKM come from the germline V gene. In DNA, the CDR3 is TGTGCCAGCAGTCAATACGAAACCGGGGAGCTGTTTTTT. Protein: CASSQYETGELFF.

This clonotype was seen a few times. V usage is TRBV20-1 and J usage is TRBJ2-7; TRBD2 might be the D (5 bases). This CDR3 is 11 amino acids long. Germline V lookup: CDR1 DFQATT, CDR2 SNEGSKA (reference sequence). Trimming removed 6 bases at V and 7 bases at J, with 13 bases between. CDR3 DNA sequence: TGCAGTGCCGTCGATTCGGGAGAGCAGTACTTC. It encodes CSAVDSGEQYF.

This chain uses TRBV9 with TRBJ2-7; 9 bases align to TRBD2. Trimming at V came to 2 bases and at J to 3 bases, leaving 9 bases not matched to a gene. The CDR3 runs to 16 residues. From germline, CDR1 is SGDLS and CDR2 YYNGEE. The CDR3 reads CASSVVRLAGNYEQYF. CDR3 DNA sequence: TGTGCCAGCAGCGTTGTTCGGCTAGCGGGAAACTACGAGCAGTACTTC.

The chain has TRBV2 and TRBJ2-7; D is uncertain. Germline V gene data show CDR1 as SNHLY and CDR2 as FYNNEI. The V gene lost 8 bases and the J gene lost 6 bases, with 11 bases spanning the gap. The CDR3 is 11 amino acids. CDR3 bases: TGTGCCAGCTACGCGGCGCGCGAGCAGTACTTC. Translated: CASYAAREQYF.

The V call is TRBV29-1, the J call TRBJ1-2; a possible D gene is TRBD1 (6 bases). Germline CDR1 and CDR2: SQVTM and ANQGSEA. Trimming took off 4 bases at V and 5 bases at J, with 32 bases between the two ends. CDR3 length equals 19 residues. CDR3 in amino acids: CSVGGLPGGSFVDFYGYTF. The CDR3 nucleotides read TGCAGCGTTGGGGGGCTTCCGGGGGGGTCCTTCGTTGACTTTTATGGCTACACCTTC.

Regarding this clonotype: This may be a read error, as it is one base from a much larger clone. J is TRBJ1-1 and V is TRBV15; 8 nucleotides line up with TRBD1. CDR1 is LNHNV and CDR2 is YYDKDF in the germline V gene (reference sequence). The CDR3 sequence is 17 residues long. V lost 0 bases, J lost 3 bases, and 9 bases stayed unmatched. The CDR3 sequence: CATSRDRKQGGDTEAFF. The CDR3, as DNA: TGTGCCACCAGCAGAGATAGAAAACAGGGGGGCGACACTGAAGCTTTCTTT. Full variable domain (rest looked up from reference TRBV15 and TRBJ1-1): DAMVIQNPRYQVTQFGKPVTLSCSQTLNHNVMYWYQQKSSQAPKLLFHYYDKDFNNEADTPDNFQSRRPNTSFCFLDIRSPGLGDTAMYLCATSRDRKQGGDTEAFFGQGTRLTVV.

The sample holds many counts of this clonotype. This chain links TRBV29-1 with TRBJ1-1; TRBD1 is a possible D gene (5 bases). The CDR3 sequence is 14 residues long. V was pared by 6 bases and J by 5 bases, with 19 bases between. Germline CDR1 SQVTM, CDR2 ANQGSEA. The CDR3 here is CSVAGQGPRTEAFF. The CDR3 DNA is TGCAGCGTGGCTGGGCAGGGTCCGCGGACTGAAGCTTTCTTT.

V is TRBV19 and J is TRBJ1-1; D is unclear. The CDR3 length is 15 residues. CDR1 is LNHDA and CDR2 is SQIVND in the germline V gene (reference sequence). The V gene lost 2 bases and the J gene lost 2 bases, with 12 bases spanning the gap. Here the CDR3 reads CASSISGEINTEAFF. The CDR3 DNA reads as TGTGCCAGTAGTATAAGTGGCGAAATCAACACTGAAGCTTTCTTT.